This record covers a single T cell receptor beta chain. The entry originates in a study of blood T cell repertoires in COVID-19. Study-wide context: The samples span acute and convalescent COVID-19 from the United States, Italy and Spain.

Produced via immunoSEQ multiplex PCR; TCRdb's table is partial and in-frame only. Among roughly 250,000 clones, 70% to 90% were seen once, and the ten largest hold 1.9%. Participants spanned ages roughly 18 to 90 years and resided in around 25 US areas. Self-reported history from a screening survey and questionnaire set each donor's cohort. Each recovered donor of Cohort 3 presented with two negative PCRs, clearance, or symptom resolution. CDR3 length equals 14 residues. The V end was cut by 4 bases, the J end by 5 bases, with 14 bases between. CDR1 and CDR2 from the germline V gene are LNHDA and SQIVND (reference sequence).

The source is a woman aged 50 to 60 who had recovered from COVID-19. V gene TRBV19 combines with J gene TRBJ2-5; D is undetermined. Input material: PBMCs or T cells enriched from blood (not recorded which). The CDR3 sequence: CASSKSKPSETQYF. The DNA of the CDR3 is TGTGCCAGTAGTAAGTCTAAACCCTCGGAGACCCAGTACTTC.